A single sample is the source of the 28 T cell receptor beta chains below, sequenced in a study of STAT5B mutations in CD4+ large granular lymphocyte leukemia (dated by TCRdb to the early 2020s). Library prep was done by the immunoSEQ multiplex PCR assay. Sourced from immuneACCESS, this table was stored by TCRdb with only in-frame sequences that have V and J called. A share of the clones is absent; for the studies checked, an unresolved V gene accounts for under half, and the remainder has no known explanation. This sample holds roughly 48,000 clones; about three quarters were observed only once. In total, the top ten clones hold less than 2% of the sample. Source material: CD4+ T cells from blood buffy coats. Receptors originate from a human donor in good health.

The CDR3 spells CASSETVGTDTQYF. CDR3 DNA sequence: TGTGCCAGCAGTGAGACGGTTGGCACAGATACGCAGTATTTT. The gene calls are TRBV6-4 and TRBJ2-3; D ambiguous. Germline assignment: CDR1 MRHNA and CDR2 SNTAGT. This CDR3 is 14 amino acids long. V lost 3 bases and J lost 1, with 8 bases in between.

V and J are TRBV6-1 and TRBJ1-6; D is undetermined. The germline CDR1 and CDR2 sequences are MNHNS and SASEGT. Trimming removed 10 bases from V and 13 bases from J, with 26 bases in between. The CDR3 has 15 residues. CDR3 region: CATIPDGPVARPLHF. CDR3 DNA: TGTGCCACGATTCCGGACGGCCCGGTGGCTCGGCCCCTCCACTTT.

V gene TRBV27 combines with J gene TRBJ2-2; 7 bases are shared with TRBD1. This CDR3 comprises 16 residues. V was clipped by 0 bases and J by 5 bases; unmatched bases: 6. Germline lookup yields CDR1 MNHEY and CDR2 SMNVEV (reference sequence). The CDR3 here is CASSLSAGGQTGELFF. The CDR3 region has the DNA TGTGCCAGCAGTTTATCTGCAGGGGGTCAAACCGGGGAGCTGTTTTTT.

The chain uses TRBV9 and TRBJ1-4; TRBD1 matches 8 bases. Unmatched junction bases numbered 8, after V lost 0 bases and J lost 4 bases. This CDR3 region has 17 residues. CDR1 and CDR2 (germline): SGDLS, YYNGEE. CDR3 protein: CASSVGPGQGHNEKLFF. The CDR3 coding sequence is TGTGCCAGCAGCGTAGGTCCCGGACAGGGACATAATGAAAAACTGTTTTTT. Filled out from reference TRBV9 and TRBJ1-4, the complete variable domain reads DSGVTQTPKHLITATGQRVTLRCSPRSGDLSVYWYQQSLDQGLQFLIQYYNGEERAKGNILERFSAQQFPDLHSELNLSSLELGDSALYFCASSVGPGQGHNEKLFFGSGTQLSVL.

The gene calls are TRBV5-5 and TRBJ2-7; tentative D call: TRBD2 (7 bases). V lost 6 bases to trimming and J lost 4 bases, with 20 bases between them. This CDR3 has 15 residues. Germline V lookup: CDR1 SGHKS, CDR2 YYEKEE (reference sequence). Here the CDR3 reads CASTLGGGVRYEQYF. In DNA, the CDR3 is TGTGCCAGCACCCTAGGGGGAGGGGTCCGTTACGAGCAGTACTTC.

The chain is built from TRBV5-6 and TRBJ2-5; unclear D gene. Germline V CDR1 and CDR2: SGHDT, YYEEEE. V lost 0 bases to trimming and J lost 5 bases, with 8 bases between them. CDR3 length equals 13 residues. The CDR3 sequence is CASSLVGRETQYF. CDR3 nucleotides: TGTGCCAGCAGCTTGGTGGGCAGGGAGACCCAGTACTTC.

The chain is built from TRBV5-1 and TRBJ2-7; 11 nucleotides match TRBD2. Germline lookup yields CDR1 SGHRS and CDR2 YFSETQ. CDR3 length equals 15 residues. The V gene end was trimmed by 0 bases and the J gene end by 2 bases; junction bases not matched to a gene: 1. The CDR3 protein is CASSLALAGAYEQYF. DNA for the CDR3: TGCGCCAGCAGCTTGGCACTAGCGGGGGCCTACGAGCAGTACTTC. The full variable domain, its missing parts supplied by reference TRBV5-1 and TRBJ2-7, is KAGVTQTPRYLIKTRGQQVTLSCSPISGHRSVSWYQQTPGQGLQFLFEYFSETQRNKGNFPGRFSGRQFSNSRSEMNVSTLELGDSALYLCASSLALAGAYEQYFGPGTRLTVT.

This clone was picked up a small number of times. The chain links TRBV6-1 to TRBJ1-2, with D possibly TRBD1 on 6 matching bases. V lost 4 bases and J lost 5, with 17 bases in between. There are 15 residues in the CDR3. Germline values: CDR1 MNHNS, CDR2 SASEGT. This chain's CDR3 is CASSGLGQIFYGYTF. The CDR3 DNA follows: TGTGCCAGCAGTGGCCTTGGACAGATCTTTTATGGCTACACCTTC.

The rearrangement uses TRBV6-4 and TRBJ1-1, with TRBD1 matching over 8 bases. Germline V gene data show CDR1 as MRHNA and CDR2 as SNTAGT. V lost 4 bases, J lost 7 bases, and 2 bases stayed unmatched. The length of the CDR3 is 12 residues. The CDR3 spells CASSGDRGEAFF. CDR3 sequence (DNA): TGTGCCAGCAGTGGAGACAGGGGTGAAGCTTTCTTT.

This sequence joins TRBV18 and TRBJ1-2; D not certain. Per germline, CDR1 KGHSH and CDR2 LQKENI. V lost 3 bases, J lost 6 bases, and 11 bases lay in between. The length of the CDR3 is 13 residues. The CDR3 DNA is TGTGCCAGCTCACCGAATCGTGGAGATGGCTACACCTTC. The encoded protein is CASSPNRGDGYTF.

The V gene is TRBV5-1, the J gene TRBJ2-7; no clear D gene. V lost 4 bases, J lost 7 bases, and 12 bases lay in between. This CDR3 has 12 residues. Germline assignment: CDR1 SGHRS and CDR2 YFSETQ. CDR3 region: CASSPLGGEQYF. DNA for the CDR3: TGCGCCAGCAGCCCCCTCGGTGGGGAGCAGTACTTC.

CDR3 in amino acids: CASSLAPGQGAGANVLTF. For the CDR3, the DNA is TGCGCCAGCAGCTTGGCACCGGGACAGGGTGCTGGGGCCAACGTCCTGACTTTC. The rearrangement joins TRBV5-1 to TRBJ2-6; TRBD1 matches at 9 bases. Trimming removed 0 bases from V and 2 bases from J; junction bases left unmatched: 6. CDR3 length: 18 amino acids. Germline V gene lookup returns CDR1 SGHRS and CDR2 YFSETQ.

This clone showed up just a few times. The chain recombines TRBV23-1 with TRBJ1-1; D perhaps matches TRBD1 (6 bases). TRBV23-1 is designated an ORF whose function remains uncertain. CDR3 size: 18 residues. Between the trimmed V and J ends, which lost 0 bases and 0 bases, there was a span of 17 bases. The CDR3 protein is CASSQSFPLTGMNTEAFF. The CDR3 nucleotides read TGCGCCAGCAGTCAATCGTTCCCCCTTACAGGGATGAACACTGAAGCTTTCTTT.

The genes are TRBV5-1 and TRBJ2-7, with 8 bases identical to TRBD1. CDR1 and CDR2 (germline): SGHRS, YFSETQ. The CDR3 has 13 residues. Trimming cost V 7 bases and J 3 bases; bases outside gene matches: 6. CDR3 amino acids: CASSDRASYEQYF. The CDR3 region has the DNA TGCGCCAGCTCGGACAGGGCTAGCTACGAGCAGTACTTC.

The genes are TRBV19 and TRBJ1-2; D is perhaps TRBD1 (6 bases). Germline V gene lookup returns CDR1 LNHDA and CDR2 SQIVND (reference sequence). With 4 bases removed from V and 0 bases from J, the gap between germline ends came to 9 bases. There are 14 residues in the CDR3. CDR3 in DNA: TGTGCCAGTAGTACAGGGGTACCTAACTATGGCTACACCTTC. It encodes CASSTGVPNYGYTF.

The sample holds a few counts of this clone. This rearrangement joins TRBV6-1 to TRBJ1-5, with 8 bases that match TRBD1. The germline V gene has CDR1 MNHNS and CDR2 SASEGT. The trim removed 4 bases at V and 2 bases at J, leaving 7 bases unmatched. The CDR3 runs to 16 residues. CDR3 coding DNA: TGTGCCAGCAGTGGACAGGGGCTCGGGGGCAATCAGCCCCAGCATTTT. It yields the protein CASSGQGLGGNQPQHF.

The chain recombines TRBV27 with TRBJ1-2; a weak D match, TRBD1 (6 bases). CDR1 is MNHEY and CDR2 is SMNVEV in the germline V gene (reference sequence). The CDR3 length is 14 residues. Trimming removed 5 bases at V and 8 bases at J, with 18 bases between. CDR3 amino acids: CASSRDIRTWGYTF. Here the CDR3 DNA reads TGTGCCAGCAGTCGGGACATCCGGACGTGGGGCTACACCTTC.

The genes are TRBV2 and TRBJ1-4; a possible D gene is TRBD1 (5 bases). Germline loops: CDR1 SNHLY, CDR2 FYNNEI. The CDR3 length is 13 residues. Trimming cost V 9 bases and J 7 bases, with 15 bases left between them. CDR3 DNA: TGTGCCAGACAAATGGGGCTAGGTGAAAAACTGTTTTTT. It specifies CARQMGLGEKLFF.

This chain uses TRBV28 with TRBJ2-7; 7 bases are a match to TRBD1. CDR3 size: 15 residues. The germline gives CDR1 MDHEN, CDR2 SYDVKM. V gave up 3 bases and J gave up 6 bases; unmatched junction bases: 11. The CDR3 protein is CASSFSVSGTAEQYV. For the CDR3, the DNA is TGTGCCAGCAGTTTTAGTGTGTCCGGGACAGCCGAGCAGTACGTC.

V is TRBV7-9 and J is TRBJ1-6; a weak D match, TRBD1 (5 bases). The V gene lost 8 bases and the J gene lost 7 bases, with 15 bases spanning the gap. CDR1 is SEHNR, CDR2 FQNEAQ, per germline (reference sequence). The CDR3 contains 14 residues. The CDR3 DNA reads as TGTGCCAGCCATAAATGGGGGGACAATTCACCCCTCCACTTT. This translates into CASHKWGDNSPLHF.

The V gene is TRBV6-1, the J gene TRBJ2-1; D possibly corresponds to TRBD1 (5 bases). Germline V gene data show CDR1 as MNHNS and CDR2 as SASEGT. This CDR3 contains 15 residues. V was clipped by 7 bases and J by 0 bases, with 13 bases between them. The chain's CDR3 is CASTKQESSYNEQFF. The CDR3 DNA sequence: TGTGCCAGCACTAAACAGGAGAGCTCCTACAATGAGCAGTTCTTC.

The chain links TRBV5-1 to TRBJ2-3, with 11 bases aligning to TRBD2. Germline loops: CDR1 SGHRS, CDR2 YFSETQ. This CDR3 is built from 16 residues. V dropped 0 bases and J dropped 7; count of bases not matched to a gene: 7. CDR3 in amino acids: CASSLDVAGGPNTQYF. DNA of the CDR3: TGCGCCAGCAGCTTGGATGTAGCGGGGGGGCCGAATACGCAGTATTTT. Looking up the rest from reference TRBV5-1 and TRBJ2-3 gives the full variable domain: KAGVTQTPRYLIKTRGQQVTLSCSPISGHRSVSWYQQTPGQGLQFLFEYFSETQRNKGNFPGRFSGRQFSNSRSEMNVSTLELGDSALYLCASSLDVAGGPNTQYFGPGTRLTVL.

The chain employs TRBV6-6 and TRBJ2-5; 11 nucleotides agree with TRBD2. This CDR3 comprises 15 residues. The V segment lost 6 bases and the J segment 5 bases; nucleotides outside the gene matches: 8. CDR1 is MNHNY, CDR2 SVGAGI, per germline (reference sequence). This CDR3 is CASRGSGGAPETQYF. CDR3 DNA sequence: TGTGCCAGCAGAGGTAGCGGGGGGGCCCCGGAGACCCAGTACTTC.

The chain uses TRBV5-4 and TRBJ2-5, with no clear D. CDR1 is SGHNT, CDR2 YYREEE, per germline (reference sequence). Trimming cost V 0 bases and J 2 bases, with 5 bases left between them. The CDR3 is 13 residues long. The CDR3 region is CASSLDWQETQYF. The CDR3 bases are TGTGCCAGCAGCTTGGACTGGCAAGAGACCCAGTACTTC.

This clone was seen only once. The chain uses TRBV19 and TRBJ1-5; D not certain. The V end lost 5 bases, the J end lost 1 base, and 12 bases lay between the germline ends. The V gene's germline CDR1 is LNHDA and CDR2 SQIVND (reference sequence). This CDR3 has 15 amino acids. CDR3 bases: TGTGCCAGTAGTCGGAGGTGGGAGAGCAATCAGCCCCAGCATTTT. Translated, it gives CASSRRWESNQPQHF.

This chain uses TRBV2 with TRBJ1-1; D is possibly TRBD1 (6 bases). V lost 3 bases and J lost 1, with 9 bases in between. CDR3 size: 14 residues. The germline CDR1 and CDR2 sequences are SNHLY and FYNNEI. As DNA, the CDR3 is TGTGCCAGCAGTGAGTTCAGGGGGAACACTGAAGCTTTCTTT. It translates to CASSEFRGNTEAFF.

The rearrangement links TRBV5-5 to TRBJ1-4; the D is unclear. In germline, CDR1 is SGHKS, CDR2 YYEKEE (reference sequence). This CDR3 is 15 amino acids long. V lost 2 bases and J 6 bases, leaving 14 bases between the germline ends. CDR3 in amino acids: CASSFLVGADEKLFF. The CDR3, as DNA: TGTGCCAGCAGCTTTCTTGTGGGCGCAGATGAAAAACTGTTTTTT.

This rearrangement joins TRBV6-1 to TRBJ2-6; no clear D. The CDR3 has 14 residues. The V end was cut by 5 bases, the J end by 0 bases, with 5 bases between. Germline V gene data show CDR1 as MNHNS and CDR2 as SASEGT. The CDR3 region has the DNA TGTGCCAGCAGTAGTAACTCTGGGGCCAACGTCCTGACTTTC. Its protein product is CASSSNSGANVLTF.